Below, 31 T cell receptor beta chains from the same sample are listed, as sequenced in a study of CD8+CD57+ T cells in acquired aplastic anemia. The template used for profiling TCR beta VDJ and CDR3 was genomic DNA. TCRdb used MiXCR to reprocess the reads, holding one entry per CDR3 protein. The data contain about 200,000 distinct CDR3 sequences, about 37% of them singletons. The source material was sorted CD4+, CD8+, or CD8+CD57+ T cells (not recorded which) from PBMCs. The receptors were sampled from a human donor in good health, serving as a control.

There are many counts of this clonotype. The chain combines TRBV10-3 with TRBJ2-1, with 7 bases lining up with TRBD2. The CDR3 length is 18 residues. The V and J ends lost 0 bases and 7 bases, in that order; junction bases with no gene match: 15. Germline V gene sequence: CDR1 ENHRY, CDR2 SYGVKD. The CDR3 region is CAISESTRLAVTGNEQFF. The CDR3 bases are TGTGCCATCAGTGAGTCGACTCGGCTAGCGGTAACGGGTAATGAGCAGTTCTTC.

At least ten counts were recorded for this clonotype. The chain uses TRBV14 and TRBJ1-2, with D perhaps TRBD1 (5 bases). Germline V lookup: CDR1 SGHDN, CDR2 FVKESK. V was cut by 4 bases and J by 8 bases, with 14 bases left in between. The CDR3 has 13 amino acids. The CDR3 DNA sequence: TGTGCCAGCAGCCCAGGGTCTTCGCAAGGCTACACCTTC. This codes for CASSPGSSQGYTF.

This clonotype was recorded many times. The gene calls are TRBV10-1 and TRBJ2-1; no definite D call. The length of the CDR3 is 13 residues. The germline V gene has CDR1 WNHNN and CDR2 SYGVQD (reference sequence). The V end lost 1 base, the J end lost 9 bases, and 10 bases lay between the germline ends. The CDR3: CASSEYGYSEQFF. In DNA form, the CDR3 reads TGCGCCAGCAGTGAGTACGGGTATAGTGAGCAGTTCTTC.

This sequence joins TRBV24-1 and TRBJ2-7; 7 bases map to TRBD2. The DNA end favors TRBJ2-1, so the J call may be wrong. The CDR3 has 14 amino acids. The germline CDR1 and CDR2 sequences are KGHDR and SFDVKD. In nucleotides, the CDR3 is TGTGCCACCGTCGGGACTACCACCCCAGGGGAGCAGTTCTTC. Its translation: CATVGTTTPGEQFF.

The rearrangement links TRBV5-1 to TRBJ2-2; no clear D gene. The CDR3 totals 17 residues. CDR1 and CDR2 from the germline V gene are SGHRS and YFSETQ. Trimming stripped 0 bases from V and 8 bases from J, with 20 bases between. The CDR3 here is CASSLGVAGRDTGELFF. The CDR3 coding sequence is TGCGCCAGCAGCTTGGGGGTGGCAGGCCGTGATACTGGGGAGCTGTTTTTT. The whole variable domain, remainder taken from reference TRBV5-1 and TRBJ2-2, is KAGVTQTPRYLIKTRGQQVTLSCSPISGHRSVSWYQQTPGQGLQFLFEYFSETQRNKGNFPGRFSGRQFSNSRSEMNVSTLELGDSALYLCASSLGVAGRDTGELFFGEGSRLTVL.

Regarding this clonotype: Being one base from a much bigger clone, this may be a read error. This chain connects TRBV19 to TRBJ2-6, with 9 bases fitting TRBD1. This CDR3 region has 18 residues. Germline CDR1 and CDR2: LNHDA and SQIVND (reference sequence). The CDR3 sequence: CASSTSPGTGPGADVLTF. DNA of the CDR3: TGTGCCAGTAGTACCAGTCCCGGGACAGGGCCAGGGGCCGACGTCCTGACTTTC.

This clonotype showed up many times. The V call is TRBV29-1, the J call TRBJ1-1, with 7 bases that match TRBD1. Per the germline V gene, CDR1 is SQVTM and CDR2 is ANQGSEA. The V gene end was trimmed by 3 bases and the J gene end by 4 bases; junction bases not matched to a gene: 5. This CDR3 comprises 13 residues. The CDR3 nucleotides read TGCAGCGTTGACAAGGGGGCATCCACTGAAGCTTTCTTT. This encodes CSVDKGASTEAFF. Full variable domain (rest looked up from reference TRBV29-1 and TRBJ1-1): SAVISQKPSRDICQRGTSLTIQCQVDSQVTMMFWYRQQPGQSLTLIATANQGSEATYESGFVIDKFPISRPNLTFSTLTVSNMSPEDSSIYLCSVDKGASTEAFFGQGTRLTVV.

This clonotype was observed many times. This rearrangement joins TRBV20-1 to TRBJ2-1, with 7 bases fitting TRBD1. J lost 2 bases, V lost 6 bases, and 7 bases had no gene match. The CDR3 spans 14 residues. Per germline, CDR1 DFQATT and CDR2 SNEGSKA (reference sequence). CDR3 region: CSALGDRAYNEQFF. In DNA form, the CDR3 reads TGCAGTGCCCTAGGCGACAGGGCCTACAATGAGCAGTTCTTC.

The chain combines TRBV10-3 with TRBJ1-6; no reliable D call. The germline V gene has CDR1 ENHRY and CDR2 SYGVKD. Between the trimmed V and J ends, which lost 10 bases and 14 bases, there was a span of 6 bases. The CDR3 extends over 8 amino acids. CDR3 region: CATTALHF. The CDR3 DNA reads TGTGCCACGACGGCCCTCCACTTT.

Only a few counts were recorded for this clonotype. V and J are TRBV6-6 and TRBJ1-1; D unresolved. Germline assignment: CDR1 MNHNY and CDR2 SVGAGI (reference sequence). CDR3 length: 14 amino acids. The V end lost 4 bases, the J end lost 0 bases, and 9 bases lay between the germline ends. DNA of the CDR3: TGTGCCAGCAGTTCCCATACAGTGAACACTGAAGCTTTCTTT. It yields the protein CASSSHTVNTEAFF.

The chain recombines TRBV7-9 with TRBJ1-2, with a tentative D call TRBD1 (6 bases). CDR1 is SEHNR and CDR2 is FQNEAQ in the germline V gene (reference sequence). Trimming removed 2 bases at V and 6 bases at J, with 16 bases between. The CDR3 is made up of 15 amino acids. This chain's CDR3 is CASSLLQGSSDGYTF. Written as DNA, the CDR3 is TGTGCCAGCAGCTTACTCCAGGGGTCGAGTGATGGCTACACCTTC. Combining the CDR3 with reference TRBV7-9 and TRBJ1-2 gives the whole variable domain DTGVSQNPRHKITKRGQNVTFRCDPISEHNRLYWYRQTLGQGPEFLTYFQNEAQLEKSRLLSDRFSAERPKGSFSTLEIQRTEQGDSAMYLCASSLLQGSSDGYTFGSGTRLTVV.

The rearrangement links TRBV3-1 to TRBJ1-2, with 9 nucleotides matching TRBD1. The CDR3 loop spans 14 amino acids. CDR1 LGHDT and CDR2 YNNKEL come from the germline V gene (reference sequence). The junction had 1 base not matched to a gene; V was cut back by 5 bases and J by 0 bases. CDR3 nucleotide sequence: TGTGCCAGCAGCGACAGGGGGTCTAACTATGGCTACACCTTC. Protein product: CASSDRGSNYGYTF.

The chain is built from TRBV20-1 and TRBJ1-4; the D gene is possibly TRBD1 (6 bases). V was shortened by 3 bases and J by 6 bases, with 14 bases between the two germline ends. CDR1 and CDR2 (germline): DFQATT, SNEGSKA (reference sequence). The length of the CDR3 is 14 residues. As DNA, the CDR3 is TGCAGTGCTAGCGACCGGGGGGGCGATGAAAAACTGTTTTTT. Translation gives CSASDRGGDEKLFF.

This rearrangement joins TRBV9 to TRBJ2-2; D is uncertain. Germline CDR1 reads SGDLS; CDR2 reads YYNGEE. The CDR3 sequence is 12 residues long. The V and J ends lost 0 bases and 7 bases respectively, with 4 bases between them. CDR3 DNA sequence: TGTGCCAGCAGCGTAGCTAGCGGGGAGCTGTTTTTT. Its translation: CASSVASGELFF.

The DNA for the CDR3 is TGCGCCAGCAGCTTACAGGGGGTTAGGGCTGAAGCTTTCTTT. It translates to CASSLQGVRAEAFF. This sequence joins TRBV5-1 and TRBJ1-1, with 8 nucleotides matching TRBD1. V lost 2 bases and J lost 6; bases outside the gene matches: 6. The length of the CDR3 is 14 residues. Germline values: CDR1 SGHRS, CDR2 YFSETQ.

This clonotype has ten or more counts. The CDR3 bases are TGCAGCACCAGCGGGGGCGACGGTGAGACCCAGTACTTC. Translation gives CSTSGGDGETQYF. J is TRBJ2-5 and V is TRBV29-1, with 8 nucleotides matching TRBD2. V was clipped by 8 bases and J by 5 bases; unmatched bases: 10. The CDR3 has 13 amino acids. Per the germline V gene, CDR1 is SQVTM and CDR2 is ANQGSEA.

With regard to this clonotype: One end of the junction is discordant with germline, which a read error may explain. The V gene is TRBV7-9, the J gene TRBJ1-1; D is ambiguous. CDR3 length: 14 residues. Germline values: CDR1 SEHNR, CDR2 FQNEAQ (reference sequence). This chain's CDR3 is CAGSLGQVDTEAFF. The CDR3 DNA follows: TGTGCCGGCAGCTTAGGGCAGGTGGACACTGAAGCTTTCTTT.

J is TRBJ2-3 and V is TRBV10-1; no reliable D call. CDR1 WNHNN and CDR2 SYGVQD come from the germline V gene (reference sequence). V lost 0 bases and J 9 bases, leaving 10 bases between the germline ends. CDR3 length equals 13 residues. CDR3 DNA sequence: TGCGCCAGCAGTGAGTCTGGTCGTGGCACGCAGTATTTT. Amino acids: CASSESGRGTQYF.

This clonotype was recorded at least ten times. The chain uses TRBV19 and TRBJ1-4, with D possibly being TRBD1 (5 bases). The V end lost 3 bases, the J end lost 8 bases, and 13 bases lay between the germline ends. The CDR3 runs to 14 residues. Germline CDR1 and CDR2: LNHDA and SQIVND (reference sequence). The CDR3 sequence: CASSMGRGVEKLFF. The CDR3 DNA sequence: TGTGCCAGTAGTATGGGAAGGGGCGTAGAAAAACTGTTTTTT.

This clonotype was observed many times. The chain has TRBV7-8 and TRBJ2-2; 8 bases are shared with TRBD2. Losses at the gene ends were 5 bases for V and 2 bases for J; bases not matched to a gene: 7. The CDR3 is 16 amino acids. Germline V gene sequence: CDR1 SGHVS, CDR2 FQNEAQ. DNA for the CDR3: TGTGCCAGCAGCCTCCGGACTAGCAGTAACACCGGGGAGCTGTTTTTT. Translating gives CASSLRTSSNTGELFF.

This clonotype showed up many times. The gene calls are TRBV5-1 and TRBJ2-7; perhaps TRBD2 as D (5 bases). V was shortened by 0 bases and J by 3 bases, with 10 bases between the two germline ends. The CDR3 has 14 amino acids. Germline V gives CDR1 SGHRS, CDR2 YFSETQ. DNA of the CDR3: TGCGCCAGCAGCTTGGGTTTAGGGAGCTACGAGCAGTACTTC. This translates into CASSLGLGSYEQYF.

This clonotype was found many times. The CDR3 DNA is TGTGCCAGCAGCAGACAGCGGAGCTCCTACAATGAGCAGTTCTTC. Protein product: CASSRQRSSYNEQFF. V usage is TRBV7-2 and J usage is TRBJ2-1; D may be TRBD1 or TRBD2 (5 bases each). Trimming left V 5 bases short and J 0 bases short, with 11 bases between. CDR1 and CDR2 (germline): SGHTA, FQGNSA. This CDR3 contains 15 residues.

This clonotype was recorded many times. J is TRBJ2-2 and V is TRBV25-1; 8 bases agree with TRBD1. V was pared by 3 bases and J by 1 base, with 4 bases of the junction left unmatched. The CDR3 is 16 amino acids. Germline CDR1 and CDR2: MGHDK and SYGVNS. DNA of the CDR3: TGTGCCAGCAGTGATCCGACAGGGGTGAACACCGGGGAGCTGTTTTTT. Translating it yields CASSDPTGVNTGELFF.

Here the CDR3 reads CSARSPSGGSKKYEQYF. Here the CDR3 DNA reads TGCAGTGCTAGATCCCCATCGGGCGGGAGTAAAAAATATGAGCAGTACTTC. This rearrangement joins TRBV20-1 to TRBJ2-7, with TRBD2 matching over 7 bases. The CDR3 has 17 amino acids. Trimming removed 2 bases from V and 7 bases from J; junction bases left unmatched: 20. Germline V lookup: CDR1 DFQATT, CDR2 SNEGSKA (reference sequence).

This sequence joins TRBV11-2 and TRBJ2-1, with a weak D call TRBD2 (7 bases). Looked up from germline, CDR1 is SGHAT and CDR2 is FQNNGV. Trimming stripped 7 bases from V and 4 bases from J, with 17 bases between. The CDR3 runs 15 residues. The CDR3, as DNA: TGTGCCAGCAAAATTGGGGGGGCCCTTTACAATGAGCAGTTCTTC. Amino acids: CASKIGGALYNEQFF. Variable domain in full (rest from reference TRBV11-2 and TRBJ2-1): EAGVAQSPRYKIIEKRQSVAFWCNPISGHATLYWYQQILGQGPKLLIQFQNNGVVDDSQLPKDRFSAERLKGVDSTLKIQPAKLEDSAVYLCASKIGGALYNEQFFGPGTRLTVL.

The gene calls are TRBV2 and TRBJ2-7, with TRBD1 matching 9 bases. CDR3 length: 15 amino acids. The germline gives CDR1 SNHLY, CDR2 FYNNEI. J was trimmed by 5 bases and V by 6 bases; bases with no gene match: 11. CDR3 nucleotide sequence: TGTGCCAGCAGGATACTAACAGGGGGCGGCCACGAGCAGTACTTC. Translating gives CASRILTGGGHEQYF.

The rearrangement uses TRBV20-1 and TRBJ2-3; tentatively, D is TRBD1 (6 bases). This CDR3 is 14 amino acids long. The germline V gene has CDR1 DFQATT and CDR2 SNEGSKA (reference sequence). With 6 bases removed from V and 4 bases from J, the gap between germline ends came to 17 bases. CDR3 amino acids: CSARQIQGADTQYF. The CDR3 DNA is TGCAGTGCCCGCCAAATACAGGGCGCAGATACGCAGTATTTT.

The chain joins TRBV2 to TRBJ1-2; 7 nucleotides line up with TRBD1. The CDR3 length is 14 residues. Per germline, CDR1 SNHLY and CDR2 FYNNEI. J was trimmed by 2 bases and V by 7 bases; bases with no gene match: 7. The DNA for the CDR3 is TGTGCCAGCAAGCAGGGGGGCCTAAACTATGGCTACACCTTC. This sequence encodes CASKQGGLNYGYTF.

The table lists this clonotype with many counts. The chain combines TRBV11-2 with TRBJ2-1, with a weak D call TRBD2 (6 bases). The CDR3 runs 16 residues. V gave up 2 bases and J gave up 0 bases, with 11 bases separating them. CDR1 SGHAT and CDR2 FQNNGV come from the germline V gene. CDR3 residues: CASSLYLGSSYNEQFF. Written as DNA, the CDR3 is TGTGCCAGCAGCTTATACCTCGGGAGCTCCTACAATGAGCAGTTCTTC.

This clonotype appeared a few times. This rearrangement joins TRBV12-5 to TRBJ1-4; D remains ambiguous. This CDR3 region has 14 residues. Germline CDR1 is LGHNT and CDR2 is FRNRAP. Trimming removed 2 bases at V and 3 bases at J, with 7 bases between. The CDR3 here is CASGLTDANEKLFF. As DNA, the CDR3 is TGTGCTAGTGGTTTGACTGATGCTAATGAAAAACTGTTTTTT. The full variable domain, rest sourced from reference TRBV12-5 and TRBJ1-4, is DARVTQTPRHKVTEMGQEVTMRCQPILGHNTVFWYRQTMMQGLELLAYFRNRAPLDDSGMPKDRFSAEMPDATLATLKIQPSEPRDSAVYFCASGLTDANEKLFFGSGTQLSVL.

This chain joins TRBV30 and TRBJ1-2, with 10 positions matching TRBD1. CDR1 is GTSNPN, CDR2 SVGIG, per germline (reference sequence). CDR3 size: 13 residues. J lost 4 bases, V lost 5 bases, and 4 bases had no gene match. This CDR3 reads CAWGDRGIYGYTF. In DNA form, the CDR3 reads TGTGCCTGGGGGGACAGGGGAATCTATGGCTACACCTTC.